The 19 T cell receptor beta chains presented below share a single source sample, sequenced in a study of blood T cell repertoires in COVID-19. TCRdb keeps only in-frame clones here, not all; method: immunoSEQ multiplex PCR. The table lists 470,000 or so clones, approximately 83% of them singletons. The sample consisted of peripheral blood. The source of these receptors is a human donor in a cohort sampled during active COVID-19.

The V and J genes are TRBV21-1 and TRBJ1-5; the tabulated D call, TRBD1, remains unverified against the DNA. TRBV21-1 is a pseudogene locus. This CDR3 has 14 amino acids. The CDR3 coding sequence is TGTGCCAGCACCTCGGACAGGGGGAATCAGCCCCAGCATTTT. As protein: CASTSDRGNQPQHF.

The CDR3 here is CASSLGSSSYNEQFF. The DNA of the CDR3 is TGCGCCAGCAGCTTGGGGTCGAGCTCCTACAATGAGCAGTTCTTC. This rearrangement joins TRBV5-1 to TRBJ2-1, with D unclear. Germline V lookup: CDR1 SGHRS, CDR2 YFSETQ. The CDR3 is made up of 15 amino acids. The V and J ends lost 0 bases and 0 bases respectively, with 7 bases between them.

The gene calls are TRBV14 and TRBJ2-7; D call uncertain. V gave up 0 bases and J gave up 6 bases, with 6 bases separating them. This CDR3 region has 12 residues. Germline V lookup: CDR1 SGHDN, CDR2 FVKESK. CDR3 nucleotide sequence: TGTGCCAGCAGCCAAGATGGCTTCGAGCAGTACTTC. It specifies CASSQDGFEQYF.

The CDR3 loop reads CASSKLAGGTDTQYF. In nucleotides, the CDR3 is TGTGCCAGCAGTAAACTAGCGGGAGGCACAGATACGCAGTATTTT. The J gene is TRBJ2-3, the V gene TRBV6-6, with 11 bases lining up with TRBD2. Germline V gene lookup returns CDR1 MNHNY and CDR2 SVGAGI (reference sequence). CDR3 size: 15 residues. V was pared by 5 bases and J by 1 base, with 2 bases of the junction left unmatched.

The rearrangement links TRBV9 to TRBJ2-3; TRBD1 aligns across 11 bases. V lost 0 bases to trimming and J lost 3 bases; unmatched junction nucleotides: 9. The CDR3 is made up of 18 amino acids. CDR1 SGDLS and CDR2 YYNGEE come from the germline V gene. The CDR3 DNA is TGTGCCAGCAGCGTAGCTTTTGGGACAGGGGGTCGGACAGATACGCAGTATTTT. Translation: CASSVAFGTGGRTDTQYF.

There are a few counts of this clone. Additional DNA sequences in this sample encode the identical CDR3. This rearrangement joins TRBV19 to TRBJ1-5; 12 nucleotides agree with TRBD1. From germline, CDR1 is LNHDA and CDR2 SQIVND (reference sequence). CDR3 length: 14 residues. V shed 5 bases, J shed 6 bases, and the junction held 2 bases outside the gene matches. DNA for the CDR3: TGTGCCAGTAGTCCGGGACAGGGGGCTCAGCCCCAGCATTTT. This codes for CASSPGQGAQPQHF. Supplemented by reference TRBV19 and TRBJ1-5, the full variable domain reads DGGITQSPKYLFRKEGQNVTLSCEQNLNHDAMYWYRQDPGQGLRLIYYSQIVNDFQKGDIAEGYSVSREKKESFPLTVTSAQKNPTAFYLCASSPGQGAQPQHFGDGTRLSIL.

V gene TRBV6-2 or TRBV6-3 combines with J gene TRBJ2-5, with D unclear. The CDR3 has 11 residues. Germline V CDR1 and CDR2: MNHEY, SVGEGT. V was trimmed by 4 bases and J by 4 bases, leaving 4 bases between them. The chain's CDR3 is CASSSRETQYF. In DNA form, the CDR3 reads TGTGCCAGCAGTTCCCGAGAGACCCAGTACTTC.

In the case of this clone: A single base separates this from a much larger clone, so it may be a read error. In the same sample, other DNA sequences code for this CDR3. This chain uses TRBV3-1 (or the pseudogene TRBV3-2) with TRBJ1-2; weak D call: TRBD1 (6 bases). Germline CDR1 reads LGHDT; CDR2 reads YNNKEL (reference sequence). CDR3 length: 13 residues. V lost 4 bases and J lost 2, with 8 bases in between. CDR3 loop: CASSPGQNYGYTF. The DNA for the CDR3 is TGTGCCAGCAGCCCCGGACAGAACTATGGCTACACCTTC.

The sample holds one count of this clone. The rearrangement links TRBV30 to TRBJ2-5; 10 bases fit TRBD2. The V and J ends lost 0 bases and 8 bases, in that order; junction bases with no gene match: 3. Per the germline V gene, CDR1 is GTSNPN and CDR2 is SVGIG (reference sequence). This CDR3 is built from 13 residues. CDR3 region: CAWSVGTSATQYF. DNA of the CDR3: TGTGCCTGGAGTGTAGGGACTAGCGCTACCCAGTACTTC.

This chain joins TRBV19 and TRBJ2-1; TRBD2 agrees at 10 bases. Trimming took 9 bases from V and 4 from J; bases not matched to a gene: 3. Germline V gene lookup returns CDR1 LNHDA and CDR2 SQIVND (reference sequence). The CDR3 runs to 13 residues. The CDR3 bases are TGTGCCAGCAGCGGGAGGGGATACAATGAGCAGTTCTTC. Amino acids: CASSGRGYNEQFF.

The chain links TRBV10-3 to TRBJ1-4; 11 bases line up with TRBD1. Germline loops: CDR1 ENHRY, CDR2 SYGVKD. CDR3 length equals 17 residues. V was clipped by 2 bases and J by 4 bases; unmatched bases: 6. The CDR3 coding sequence is TGTGCCATCAGTGAGGGACAGGGGGCGCGGAGTAATGAAAAACTGTTTTTT. Residues: CAISEGQGARSNEKLFF.

The rearrangement links TRBV19 to TRBJ1-2, with a weak D call TRBD1 (5 bases). The V end was cut by 5 bases, the J end by 7 bases, with 23 bases between. CDR1 and CDR2 from the germline V gene are LNHDA and SQIVND (reference sequence). This CDR3 region has 16 residues. CDR3 coding DNA: TGTGCCAGTAGTCCCTCGCGCGGGGCGAGGACTCGTGGCTACACCTTC. It codes for CASSPSRGARTRGYTF. The whole variable domain, filled in from reference TRBV19 and TRBJ1-2, reads DGGITQSPKYLFRKEGQNVTLSCEQNLNHDAMYWYRQDPGQGLRLIYYSQIVNDFQKGDIAEGYSVSREKKESFPLTVTSAQKNPTAFYLCASSPSRGARTRGYTFGSGTRLTVV.

This chain links TRBV5-4 with TRBJ2-3; 10 bases are a match to TRBD1. Looked up from germline, CDR1 is SGHNT and CDR2 is YYREEE (reference sequence). This CDR3 spans 15 amino acids. J gave up 6 bases and V 2 bases, and 6 bases lay outside the gene matches. The CDR3 protein is CASSFPGQGRDTQYF. CDR3 DNA: TGTGCCAGCAGCTTTCCGGGACAGGGGAGGGATACGCAGTATTTT.

This clone occurred a few times. Other DNA sequences in the same sample also yield this CDR3. The rearrangement joins TRBV6-5 to TRBJ1-3; 8 bases align to TRBD1. The V segment lost 3 bases and the J segment 5 bases; nucleotides outside the gene matches: 9. Per germline, CDR1 MNHEY and CDR2 SVGAGI. The CDR3 runs to 16 residues. The chain's CDR3 is CASSYSFQGARNTIYF. DNA for the CDR3: TGTGCCAGCAGTTATTCCTTCCAGGGGGCGCGAAACACCATATATTTT.

CDR3 sequence (DNA): TGTGCCATCAGTCCGACAGCGGAGGGACGAGAGACCCAGTACTTC. Protein product: CAISPTAEGRETQYF. The V gene is TRBV10-3, the J gene TRBJ2-5; D is possibly TRBD2 (6 bases). Germline V gives CDR1 ENHRY, CDR2 SYGVKD. Trimming shortened V by 5 bases and J by 4 bases, and 17 bases separated the two germline ends. The CDR3 contains 15 residues.

The table lists this clone with a few counts. This sequence joins TRBV7-9 and TRBJ1-4; TRBD1 is a possible D gene (5 bases). V shed 3 bases and J shed 7 bases, with 15 bases lying between them. Germline CDR1 SEHNR, CDR2 FQNEAQ (reference sequence). The CDR3 is made up of 15 amino acids. CDR3 sequence reads: CASSFRGLGFEKLFF. The DNA for the CDR3 is TGTGCCAGCAGCTTTAGGGGTCTCGGCTTTGAAAAACTGTTTTTT.

CDR3 sequence reads: CASSPGLVGGEQYF. In nucleotides, the CDR3 is TGCGCCAGCAGCCCGGGACTAGTAGGCGGCGAGCAGTACTTC. The chain employs TRBV4-3 and TRBJ2-7; 8 bases are a match to TRBD2. Per the germline V gene, CDR1 is LGHNA and CDR2 is YSLEER. V trimming: 4 bases; J trimming: 6 bases; junction bases outside the gene matches: 8. The CDR3 runs 14 residues.

The genes are TRBV19 and TRBJ2-2; 8 nucleotides align to TRBD1. V trimming: 3 bases; J trimming: 6 bases; junction bases outside the gene matches: 6. Germline V gives CDR1 LNHDA, CDR2 SQIVND (reference sequence). CDR3 length: 15 amino acids. CDR3 DNA: TGTGCCAGTAGTATTGGACAGGGAATTTCCGGGGAGCTGTTTTTT. It encodes CASSIGQGISGELFF.

The J gene is TRBJ2-2, the V gene TRBV7-9; D may be TRBD1 (5 bases). Germline V gene lookup returns CDR1 SEHNR and CDR2 FQNEAQ (reference sequence). Deletions cut 3 bases from V and 2 bases from J, with 10 bases between. CDR3 size: 15 residues. CDR3 nucleotides: TGTGCCAGCAGCTTGACAGCACTTAACACCGGGGAGCTGTTTTTT. This sequence encodes CASSLTALNTGELFF.